This TCR beta chain came from a study of PD-L1 blockade in urothelial cancer. Time point denoted: pretreatment peripheral blood. Clones were sequenced by immunoSEQ multiplex PCR, and TCRdb holds only the in-frame ones, with some missing. The table has under 95,000 clones, around 84% seen once. CDR3 length: 16 residues. The germline CDR1 and CDR2 sequences are SGHAT and FQNNGV. Germline trimming cut 5 bases from V and 4 bases from J; bases unmatched to any gene: 13. This TCR derives from a man aged 55-75 years with urothelial cancer. The starting material was PBMCs, obtained around atezolizumab (anti-PD-L1) treatment. The chain recombines TRBV11-2 with TRBJ1-2, with 7 bases fitting TRBD1. CDR3: CASSTPPDRALYGYTF. CDR3 sequence (DNA): TGTGCCAGCAGCACTCCCCCCGACAGGGCGCTCTATGGCTACACCTTC.